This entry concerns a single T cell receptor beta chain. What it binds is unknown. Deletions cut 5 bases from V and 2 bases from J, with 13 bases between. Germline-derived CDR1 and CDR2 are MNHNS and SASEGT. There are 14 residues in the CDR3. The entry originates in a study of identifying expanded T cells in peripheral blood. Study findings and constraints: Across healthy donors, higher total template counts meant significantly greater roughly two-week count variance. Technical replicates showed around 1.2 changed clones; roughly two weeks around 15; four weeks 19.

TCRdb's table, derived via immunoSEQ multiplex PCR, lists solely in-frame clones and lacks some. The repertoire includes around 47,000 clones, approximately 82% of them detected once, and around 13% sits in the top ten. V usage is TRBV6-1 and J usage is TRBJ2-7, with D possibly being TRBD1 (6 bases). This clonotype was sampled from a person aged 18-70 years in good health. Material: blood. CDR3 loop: CASSRGQRAYEQYF. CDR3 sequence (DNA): TGTGCCAGCAGTAGAGGACAGCGTGCCTACGAGCAGTACTTC.